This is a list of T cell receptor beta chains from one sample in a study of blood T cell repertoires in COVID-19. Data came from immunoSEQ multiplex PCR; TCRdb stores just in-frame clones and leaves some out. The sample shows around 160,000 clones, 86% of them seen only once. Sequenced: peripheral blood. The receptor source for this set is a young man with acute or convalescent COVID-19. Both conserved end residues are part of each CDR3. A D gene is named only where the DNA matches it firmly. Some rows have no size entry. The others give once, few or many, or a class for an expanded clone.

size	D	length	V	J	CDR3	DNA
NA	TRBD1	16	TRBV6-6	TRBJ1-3	CASIRFAGGGGNTIYF	TGTGCCAGCATTCGATTTGCAGGGGGAGGTGGAAACACCATATATTTT
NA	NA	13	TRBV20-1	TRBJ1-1	CSASRDTYTEAFF	TGCAGTGCTAGTAGGGACACCTACACTGAAGCTTTCTTT
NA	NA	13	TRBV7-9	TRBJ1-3	CASSLVQANTIYF	TGTGCCAGCAGCTTAGTTCAAGCAAACACCATATATTTT
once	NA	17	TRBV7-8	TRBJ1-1	CASSLRRQTLANTEAFF	TGTGCCAGCAGCTTACGAAGACAGACTTTAGCAAACACTGAAGCTTTCTTT
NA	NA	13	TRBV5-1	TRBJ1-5	CASSRGMDQPQHF	TGCGCCAGCAGCAGGGGGATGGATCAGCCCCAGCATTTT
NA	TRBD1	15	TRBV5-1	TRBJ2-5	CASSSKPGTGETQYF	TGCGCCAGCAGCTCCAAGCCCGGGACAGGAGAGACCCAGTACTTC
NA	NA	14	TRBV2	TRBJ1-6	CASSERSGISPLHF	TGTGCCAGCAGTGAAAGGTCGGGGATATCACCCCTCCACTTT
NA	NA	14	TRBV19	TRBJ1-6	CASSIVGQDSPLHF	TGTGCCAGTAGTATCGTGGGGCAGGATTCACCCCTCCACTTT
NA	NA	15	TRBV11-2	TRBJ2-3	CASSLDQGYTDTQYF	TGTGCCAGCAGCTTAGACCAGGGATACACAGATACGCAGTATTTT
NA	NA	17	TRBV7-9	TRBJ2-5	CASSSGRGSLVGETQYF	TGTGCCAGCAGCTCCGGGAGAGGTTCCCTTGTGGGAGAGACCCAGTACTTC
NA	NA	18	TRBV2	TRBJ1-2	CASNYPKQAGANNYGYTF	TGTGCCAGCAACTACCCAAAGCAGGCAGGGGCAAATAACTATGGCTACACCTTC
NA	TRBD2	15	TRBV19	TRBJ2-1	CASSIASGGTLEQFF	TGTGCCAGTAGTATAGCTAGCGGGGGAACTCTTGAGCAGTTCTTC
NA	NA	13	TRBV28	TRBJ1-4	CASSFSLNEKLFF	TGTGCCAGCAGTTTTTCTCTTAATGAAAAACTGTTTTTT
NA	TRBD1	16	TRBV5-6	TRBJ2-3	CASSSQGAAGTDTQYF	TGTGCCAGCAGCTCGCAGGGGGCCGCGGGTACAGATACGCAGTATTTT
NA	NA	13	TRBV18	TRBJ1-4	CASSGQGGEKLFF	NA
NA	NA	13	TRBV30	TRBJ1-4	CAQKGAGDEKLFF	TGTGCCCAAAAGGGAGCAGGGGATGAAAAACTGTTTTTT
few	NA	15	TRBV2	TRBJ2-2	CATQRQASFTGELFF	TGTGCCACCCAAAGACAGGCTTCATTCACCGGGGAGCTGTTTTTT
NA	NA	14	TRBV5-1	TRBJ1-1	CASSLREGGTEAFF	TGCGCCAGCAGCTTGCGTGAGGGAGGCACTGAAGCTTTCTTT
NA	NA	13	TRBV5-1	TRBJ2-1	CASSLERVAEQFF	TGCGCCAGCAGCTTGGAGAGGGTGGCTGAGCAGTTCTTC
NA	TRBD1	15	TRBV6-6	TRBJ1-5	CASSQIGTGGQPQHF	TGTGCCAGCAGCCAAATAGGGACAGGGGGTCAGCCCCAGCATTTT
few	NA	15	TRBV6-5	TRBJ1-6	CASSYSGRGNSPLHF	TGTGCCAGCAGTTACTCGGGGAGGGGCAATTCACCCCTCCACTTT